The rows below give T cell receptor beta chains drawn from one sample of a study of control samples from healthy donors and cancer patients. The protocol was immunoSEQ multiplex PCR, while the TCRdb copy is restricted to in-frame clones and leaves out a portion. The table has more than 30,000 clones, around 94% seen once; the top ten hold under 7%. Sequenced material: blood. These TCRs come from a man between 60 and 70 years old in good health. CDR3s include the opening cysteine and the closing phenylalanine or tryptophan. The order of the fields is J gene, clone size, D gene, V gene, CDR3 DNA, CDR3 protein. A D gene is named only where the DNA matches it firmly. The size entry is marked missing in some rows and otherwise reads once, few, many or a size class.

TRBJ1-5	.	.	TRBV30	TGTGCCTTGACACTTGGAAGCAATCAGCCCCAGCATTTT	CALTLGSNQPQHF
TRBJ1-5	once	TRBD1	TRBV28	TGTGCCAGCAGCCATGGGACAGGTCGGGGGGGACAGCCCCAGCATTTT	CASSHGTGRGGQPQHF
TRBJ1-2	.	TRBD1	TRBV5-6	TGTGCCAGCAGCTCGACAGGGGCCCCCCCTAACTATGGCTACACCTTC	CASSSTGAPPNYGYTF
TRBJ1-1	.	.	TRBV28	TGTGCCAGCAGTTTACGAGGGTACGGTGAAGCTTTCTTT	CASSLRGYGEAFF
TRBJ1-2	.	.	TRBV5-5	TGTGCCAGCAGCTTGGCCGAACAAAAGGGGGTCTATGGCTACACCTTC	CASSLAEQKGVYGYTF
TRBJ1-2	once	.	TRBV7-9	TGTGCCAGCAGCTTAGAGTGGGGCGGCTACACCTTC	CASSLEWGGYTF
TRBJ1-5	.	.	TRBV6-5	TGTGCCCGCCGGGGGGGGGTTAGGGGCAATCAGCCCCAGCATTTT	CARRGGVRGNQPQHF
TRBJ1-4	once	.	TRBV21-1	TGTGCCAGCAGCACCCGACAGGGGGCAACTAATGAAAAACTGTTTTTT	CASSTRQGATNEKLFF
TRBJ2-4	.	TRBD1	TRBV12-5	TGTGCTAGTGGCCCCGGGACAGAACTAGCCAAAAACATTCAGTACTTC	CASGPGTELAKNIQYF
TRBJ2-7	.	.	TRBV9	TGTGCCAGCAGCGTAGCCGGGGGTCCCGACTACGAGCAGTACTTC	CASSVAGGPDYEQYF
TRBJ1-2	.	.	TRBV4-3	TGCGCCAGCAGCCAAGATCCGGGGGCGTTCTACTATGGCTACACCTTC	CASSQDPGAFYYGYTF